This entry lists 9 T cell receptor beta chains sequenced from one sample in a study of Graves' ophthalmopathy and Graves' hyperthyroidism. The authors amplified TCR beta CDR3 regions, and they did so from RNA transcripts for repertoire sequencing. After a first-round RT-PCR with HTBI primers, a second-round multiplex PCR was run. TCRdb re-called the multiplex PCR reads with MiXCR, one entry per CDR3 protein. Of over a million distinct CDR3 sequences detected, 35% to 45% appear once; the ten largest clones hold around 10%. Sequenced: peripheral blood or thyroid tissue (not recorded which). These receptors came from an adult man with Graves' hyperthyroidism.

The table lists this clonotype with many counts. The chain is built from TRBV6-2 or TRBV6-3 and TRBJ1-1, with no clear D. From germline, CDR1 is MNHEY and CDR2 SVGEGT. The CDR3 is 14 residues long. The germline V and J ends were trimmed by 0 bases and 4 bases, with 9 bases remaining between them. The CDR3 coding sequence is TGTGCCAGCAGTTACTCTTCCGGCGTCACTGAAGCTTTCTTT. Its protein is CASSYSSGVTEAFF.

This clonotype was seen many times. The genes are TRBV5-1 and TRBJ2-7, with 7 bases lining up with TRBD2. The junction had 12 bases not matched to a gene; V was cut back by 6 bases and J by 6 bases. Germline V gene data show CDR1 as SGHRS and CDR2 as YFSETQ. The CDR3 runs to 14 residues. CDR3 sequence (DNA): TGCGCCAGCAACGACCGGGACGGCGGGGGCGAGCAGTACTTC. It yields the protein CASNDRDGGGEQYF. The variable domain in full, completed from reference TRBV5-1 and TRBJ2-7, reads KAGVTQTPRYLIKTRGQQVTLSCSPISGHRSVSWYQQTPGQGLQFLFEYFSETQRNKGNFPGRFSGRQFSNSRSEMNVSTLELGDSALYLCASNDRDGGGEQYFGPGTRLTVT.

The J gene is TRBJ1-4, the V gene TRBV19; no definite D call. Between the trimmed V and J ends, which lost 1 base and 0 bases, there was a span of 12 bases. The CDR3 loop spans 17 amino acids. Per germline, CDR1 LNHDA and CDR2 SQIVND (reference sequence). The CDR3 DNA follows: TGTGCCAGTAGTATAGGTGCCGGGCCCCCAACTAATGAAAAACTGTTTTTT. Protein: CASSIGAGPPTNEKLFF.

This clonotype was detected only a few times. The rearrangement joins TRBV7-2 to TRBJ2-2, with 9 nucleotides matching TRBD1. Germline CDR1 SGHTA, CDR2 FQGNSA. V lost 9 bases to trimming and J lost 1 base; unmatched junction nucleotides: 9. This CDR3 has 16 residues. The CDR3 coding sequence is TGTGCCAGTAGTCTCCGGGACAGGGTGAACACCGGGGAGCTGTTTTTT. It translates to CASSLRDRVNTGELFF.

Worth noting for this clonotype: The CDR3 carries no conserved terminal phenylalanine or tryptophan, so it likely arises from a read error. The limits of the CDR3 on the DNA are not certain, so only TCRdb's listed CDR3 is given. The rearrangement joins TRBV7-2 to TRBJ2-5. Termini included, the CDR3 measures 8 amino acids. From germline, CDR1 is SGHTA and CDR2 FQGNSA. The CDR3 region is CASSLVTY.

At least ten counts were recorded for this clonotype. The rearrangement uses TRBV2 and TRBJ1-6; D possibly corresponds to TRBD1 (6 bases). The CDR3 is 14 residues long. Germline V gene sequence: CDR1 SNHLY, CDR2 FYNNEI. V dropped 10 bases and J dropped 9 bases, with 19 bases sitting between them. This chain's CDR3 is CATRTTGWTSPLHF. The CDR3 bases are TGTGCCACTCGAACGACAGGCTGGACTTCACCCCTCCACTTT.

There are many counts of this clonotype. The V gene is TRBV2, the J gene TRBJ2-7; the match to TRBD1 covers 12 bases. This CDR3 has 14 amino acids. After removal of 6 bases from V and 4 bases from J, the junction contained 4 bases not matched to a gene. From germline, CDR1 is SNHLY and CDR2 FYNNEI. The CDR3 spells CASRRDRGLYEQYF. CDR3 DNA sequence: TGTGCCAGCAGGCGGGACAGGGGGCTTTACGAGCAGTACTTC.

The gene calls are TRBV9 and TRBJ2-7, with D possibly being TRBD1 (5 bases). CDR3 size: 12 residues. CDR1 is SGDLS and CDR2 is YYNGEE in the germline V gene. V was trimmed by 3 bases and J by 6 bases, leaving 10 bases between them. The CDR3 nucleotides read TGTGCCAGCAGCGCATCTGGGGCCGAGCAGTACTTC. Its translation: CASSASGAEQYF.

This clonotype showed up just a few times. The chain uses TRBV5-6 and TRBJ2-2; weak D call: TRBD1 (5 bases). The CDR3 runs to 13 residues. With 3 bases removed from V and 9 bases from J, the gap between germline ends came to 12 bases. CDR1 SGHDT and CDR2 YYEEEE come from the germline V gene. The CDR3 loop reads CASSWTLYRELFF. CDR3 nucleotide sequence: TGTGCCAGCAGCTGGACACTCTATCGGGAGCTGTTTTTT.